The source of this T cell receptor beta chain is a study of blood T cell repertoires in COVID-19. For the study at large: The United States, Italy and Spain supplied acute and convalescent COVID-19 samples. PBMCs, B-cell-depleted T cells, or T cells provided the cDNA or gDNA that made up the material.

Germline CDR1 LGHNA, CDR2 YNFKEQ. The length of the CDR3 is 15 residues. Trimming stripped 1 base from V and 9 bases from J, with 16 bases between. Authors' methods: Using reference gene primer amplification, nucleated cell counts were estimated. The data were produced by immunoSEQ multiplex PCR, yet TCRdb's version contains in-frame clones alone and is incomplete. V, J and clone size derive from that table, while D and trimming were established from the DNA sequence. The sample holds around 230,000 clones, around 90% seen once. The receptor comes from a man between 60 and 75 years old who had recovered from COVID-19. The chain carries TRBV4-2 and TRBJ2-1, with D unresolved. Sequencing was performed on peripheral blood. The CDR3 loop is CASSQVGDVPGEQFF. CDR3 DNA sequence: TGTGCCAGCAGCCAAGTAGGAGATGTCCCGGGTGAGCAGTTCTTC.